The 30 T cell receptor beta chains reported below all come from one sample, sequenced in a study of response to subunit inactivated influenza vaccine. TCRdb reprocessed the RT-PCR reads with MiXCR, giving one entry per CDR3 protein. The profile shows 500,000 to 600,000 distinct CDR3 sequences, roughly 12% of them singletons. The sequencing used PBMCs from blood, collected on the day of vaccination. These receptors all stem from a man in his forties or fifties who received an inactivated influenza vaccine.

In regard to this clonotype: The junction shows a germline mismatch at one end, possibly a read error. V is TRBV5-5 and J is TRBJ2-3; D is uncertain. Germline V lookup: CDR1 SGHKS, CDR2 YYEKEE (reference sequence). The CDR3 length is 13 residues. The CDR3 sequence: CARSFTTTDTQYF. CDR3 DNA: TGTGCCAGGAGCTTCACGACAACAGATACGCAGTATTTT.

This clonotype was detected only a few times. V and J are TRBV5-1 and TRBJ2-5; the match to TRBD2 covers 12 bases. The CDR3 length is 16 residues. The germline V gene encodes CDR1 SGHRS and CDR2 YFSETQ. The junction had 4 bases not matched to a gene; V was cut back by 2 bases and J by 2 bases. The DNA of the CDR3 is TGCGCCAGCAGCTTTTCCGGGACTAGCGGGCAAGAGACCCAGTACTTC. It is translated as CASSFSGTSGQETQYF. Drawing the rest from reference TRBV5-1 and TRBJ2-5, the complete variable domain is KAGVTQTPRYLIKTRGQQVTLSCSPISGHRSVSWYQQTPGQGLQFLFEYFSETQRNKGNFPGRFSGRQFSNSRSEMNVSTLELGDSALYLCASSFSGTSGQETQYFGPGTRLLVL.

The chain has TRBV24-1 and TRBJ2-1; D gene uncertain. Germline V gene sequence: CDR1 KGHDR, CDR2 SFDVKD. The CDR3 has 14 residues. The ends were cut back, 1 base at V and 5 bases at J, with 8 bases in the middle. CDR3 DNA: TGTGCCACCAGTGATTTTGGTCGAAACAATGAGCAGTTCTTC. This encodes CATSDFGRNNEQFF.

The chain couples TRBV27 to TRBJ2-3; D is uncertain. The CDR3 runs to 11 residues. Between the trimmed V and J ends, which lost 3 bases and 7 bases, there was a span of 5 bases. Per germline, CDR1 MNHEY and CDR2 SMNVEV (reference sequence). CDR3 sequence reads: CASSFGYTQYF. CDR3 bases: TGTGCCAGCAGTTTTGGATATACGCAGTATTTT.

This clonotype was observed many times. The rearrangement joins TRBV7-2 to TRBJ2-5; possibly TRBD2 for D (6 bases). V shed 0 bases and J shed 0 bases, with 8 bases lying between them. Per the germline V gene, CDR1 is SGHTA and CDR2 is FQGNSA. The CDR3 consists of 15 residues. The CDR3 coding sequence is TGTGCCAGCAGCTTAGCTGGGGGGTACCAAGAGACCCAGTACTTC. Translating gives CASSLAGGYQETQYF.

This clonotype appeared a single time. V gene TRBV5-4 combines with J gene TRBJ2-7, with D tentatively TRBD1 or TRBD2 (5 bases each). V lost 3 bases to trimming and J lost 7 bases, with 20 bases between them. This CDR3 comprises 15 residues. CDR1 and CDR2 from the germline V gene are SGHNT and YYREEE (reference sequence). CDR3 coding DNA: TGTGCCAGCAGCTCCGGGGCCGCGTCTGTGGGTGAGCAGTACTTC. Its protein is CASSSGAASVGEQYF.

The chain recombines TRBV29-1 with TRBJ2-7, with TRBD1 as a possible D gene (6 bases). The CDR3 spans 15 residues. Trimming shortened V by 0 bases and J by 2 bases, and 14 bases separated the two germline ends. CDR1 and CDR2 (germline): SQVTM, ANQGSEA. The DNA of the CDR3 is TGCAGCGTTGAAGAAGTGGCAGGGGAAGCCTACGAGCAGTACTTC. Amino acid sequence: CSVEEVAGEAYEQYF.

This clonotype was detected ten times or more. This sequence joins TRBV12-3 or TRBV12-4 and TRBJ2-1, with D possibly being TRBD2 (6 bases). Trimming left V 3 bases short and J 4 bases short, with 19 bases between. This CDR3 has 17 residues. The CDR3 sequence: CASSFGRAGFAYNEQFF. The CDR3 DNA sequence: TGTGCCAGCAGTTTTGGTCGTGCGGGATTCGCTTACAATGAGCAGTTCTTC.

The CDR3, as DNA: TGTGCCAGCAGCTTAGATCGTTTCCTTCGCCACGAGCAGTACTTC. This encodes CASSLDRFLRHEQYF. The chain joins TRBV11-2 to TRBJ2-7; no definite D call. Germline V CDR1 and CDR2: SGHAT, FQNNGV. The ends were cut back, 0 bases at V and 5 bases at J, with 14 bases in the middle. CDR3 length equals 15 residues.

The sample holds a few counts of this clonotype. This sequence joins TRBV6-1 and TRBJ1-6; D gene unclear. The CDR3 has 13 residues. CDR1 is MNHNS, CDR2 SASEGT, per germline. The V end lost 7 bases, the J end lost 6 bases, and 10 bases lay between the germline ends. CDR3: CASMESSNSPLHF. DNA of the CDR3: TGTGCCAGCATGGAGTCGTCTAATTCACCCCTCCACTTT.

This clonotype was recorded at least ten times. J is TRBJ1-2 and V is TRBV6-1, with D unresolved. Germline assignment: CDR1 MNHNS and CDR2 SASEGT. This CDR3 spans 14 amino acids. Trimming cost V 3 bases and J 4 bases, with 12 bases left between them. The CDR3, as DNA: TGTGCCAGCAGTGACTACCGGGCCCCCTATGGCTACACCTTC. The encoded protein is CASSDYRAPYGYTF.

This clonotype was recorded a few times. The J gene is TRBJ1-1, the V gene TRBV4-3; D remains unclear. The CDR3 contains 14 residues. V lost 4 bases, J lost 1 base, and 10 bases lay in between. The germline CDR1 and CDR2 sequences are LGHNA and YSLEER. The CDR3 is CASSPGNQNTEAFF. As DNA, the CDR3 is TGCGCCAGCAGCCCTGGAAATCAGAACACTGAAGCTTTCTTT.

This clonotype has only a few counts. The J gene is TRBJ1-1, the V gene TRBV5-4, with a weak D call TRBD1 (5 bases). Deletions cut 10 bases from V and 5 bases from J, with 21 bases between. This CDR3 contains 14 residues. Germline CDR1 and CDR2: SGHNT and YYREEE (reference sequence). The CDR3 spells CAGAWQGVSTEAFF. CDR3 nucleotides: TGTGCCGGGGCTTGGCAGGGAGTGTCGACTGAAGCTTTCTTT.

The sample holds a few counts of this clonotype. J is TRBJ2-2 and V is TRBV19, with D uncertain. The V end lost 3 bases, the J end lost 2 bases, and 10 bases lay between the germline ends. This CDR3 contains 15 residues. The germline V gene has CDR1 LNHDA and CDR2 SQIVND (reference sequence). The CDR3 DNA follows: TGTGCCAGTAGTATTTATGGGGTTAACACCGGGGAGCTGTTTTTT. Translation: CASSIYGVNTGELFF.

This clonotype was detected a few times. The V and J genes are TRBV9 and TRBJ2-7; a possible D gene is TRBD2 (7 bases). CDR3 length equals 16 residues. V was clipped by 0 bases and J by 2 bases, with 15 bases between them. Germline CDR1 and CDR2: SGDLS and YYNGEE. CDR3 protein: CASSVEGGTFPYEQYF. The CDR3 DNA follows: TGTGCCAGCAGCGTAGAGGGGGGGACTTTCCCCTACGAGCAGTACTTC. The whole variable domain, filled in from reference TRBV9 and TRBJ2-7, reads DSGVTQTPKHLITATGQRVTLRCSPRSGDLSVYWYQQSLDQGLQFLIQYYNGEERAKGNILERFSAQQFPDLHSELNLSSLELGDSALYFCASSVEGGTFPYEQYFGPGTRLTVT.

This clonotype occurred a few times. This sequence joins TRBV5-1 and TRBJ2-1, with D perhaps being TRBD1 or TRBD2 (5 bases each). Deletions cut 4 bases from V and 9 bases from J, with 14 bases between. Germline CDR1 is SGHRS and CDR2 is YFSETQ. CDR3 size: 13 residues. CDR3 nucleotides: TGCGCCAGCAGCGCCAAGCCCGGGACTGAGCAGTTCTTC. Translating gives CASSAKPGTEQFF.

This clonotype was detected ten times or more. The chain recombines TRBV5-1 with TRBJ2-1; the D is unclear. CDR1 and CDR2 from the germline V gene are SGHRS and YFSETQ. The V end lost 0 bases, the J end lost 0 bases, and 7 bases lay between the germline ends. This CDR3 comprises 15 residues. CDR3 sequence: CASSLGDNSYNEQFF. The CDR3 DNA sequence: TGCGCCAGCAGCTTGGGAGACAACTCCTACAATGAGCAGTTCTTC.

The rearrangement links TRBV20-1 to TRBJ2-1; tentative D call: TRBD1 (6 bases). The CDR3 covers 13 residues. The V gene's germline CDR1 is DFQATT and CDR2 SNEGSKA (reference sequence). V lost 1 base and J lost 7, with 11 bases in between. The CDR3 DNA follows: TGCAGTGCTAGAGTTCACAGGGAAAATGAGCAGTTCTTC. Its translation is CSARVHRENEQFF.

The sample holds many counts of this clonotype. The J gene is TRBJ2-2, the V gene TRBV12-3 or TRBV12-4; 9 nucleotides align to TRBD2. Trimming removed 7 bases from V and 3 bases from J; junction bases left unmatched: 3. The CDR3 loop spans 14 amino acids. The CDR3 loop reads CASTLAGYTGELFF. In DNA form, the CDR3 reads TGTGCCAGCACCCTAGCGGGGTACACCGGGGAGCTGTTTTTT.

V is TRBV4-3 and J is TRBJ2-1, with D unresolved. The CDR3 contains 14 residues. Deletions cut 8 bases from V and 10 bases from J, with 21 bases between. Germline loops: CDR1 LGHNA, CDR2 YSLEER. This CDR3 is CASGGPAEDSEQFF. The DNA for the CDR3 is TGCGCCAGCGGCGGCCCCGCGGAAGATTCGGAGCAGTTCTTC.

This clonotype was seen many times. The chain employs TRBV6-1 and TRBJ2-2; 9 nucleotides match TRBD2. Germline V CDR1 and CDR2: MNHNS, SASEGT. The CDR3 sequence is 13 residues long. CDR3 bases: TGTGTTGGTAGCGGGGGTAACACCGGGGAGCTGTTTTTT. This gives the protein CVGSGGNTGELFF.

The V gene is TRBV7-9, the J gene TRBJ1-5; 9 nucleotides agree with TRBD1. This CDR3 region has 16 residues. Unmatched junction bases numbered 8, after V lost 6 bases and J lost 2 bases. In germline, CDR1 is SEHNR, CDR2 FQNEAQ (reference sequence). CDR3 amino acids: CASRETGGDGNQPQHF. The CDR3 region has the DNA TGTGCCAGCAGAGAAACAGGGGGCGATGGCAATCAGCCCCAGCATTTT.

This clonotype was detected only a few times. The CDR3: CASAGGGYEQFF. The CDR3 DNA sequence: TGCGCCAGCGCGGGGGGAGGTTATGAGCAGTTCTTC. The rearrangement joins TRBV4-1 to TRBJ2-1; 8 positions match TRBD2. Germline CDR1 is MGHRA and CDR2 is YSYEKL. This CDR3 is built from 12 residues. V was pared by 8 bases and J by 8 bases, with 5 bases of the junction left unmatched.

This clonotype occurred a few times. This chain uses TRBV4-2 with TRBJ2-1; the match to TRBD2 covers 13 bases. CDR1 and CDR2 from the germline V gene are LGHNA and YNFKEQ. This CDR3 has 17 residues. Trimming removed 0 bases from V and 7 bases from J; junction bases left unmatched: 6. The CDR3 reads CASSQDTSTSGRNEQFF. The CDR3 coding sequence is TGTGCCAGCAGCCAAGATACCTCGACTAGCGGGAGGAATGAGCAGTTCTTC.

The V call is TRBV3-1, the J call TRBJ2-7; a weak D match, TRBD1 (5 bases). Germline V lookup: CDR1 LGHDT, CDR2 YNNKEL (reference sequence). The CDR3 has 15 amino acids. Deletions cut 3 bases from V and 6 bases from J, with 18 bases between. CDR3 in DNA: TGTGCCAGCAGCCAGAGACACAAGGGGCGGCCCGAGCAGTACTTC. It codes for CASSQRHKGRPEQYF.

The table lists this clonotype with a few counts. The chain joins TRBV30 to TRBJ2-1; D is perhaps TRBD2 (5 bases). Germline V gene lookup returns CDR1 GTSNPN and CDR2 SVGIG (reference sequence). V dropped 2 bases and J dropped 7 bases, with 12 bases sitting between them. The CDR3 is 13 residues long. The CDR3 sequence is CAWSQRRGNEQFF. The CDR3 coding sequence is TGTGCCTGGAGTCAACGAAGAGGGAATGAGCAGTTCTTC. Full variable domain (rest looked up from reference TRBV30 and TRBJ2-1): SQTIHQWPATLVQPVGSPLSLECTVEGTSNPNLYWYRQAAGRGLQLLFYSVGIGQISSEVPQNLSASRPQDRQFILSSKKLLLSDSGFYLCAWSQRRGNEQFFGPGTRLTVL.

The rearrangement links TRBV20-1 to TRBJ2-3; 7 bases agree with TRBD2. CDR3 length equals 13 residues. In germline, CDR1 is DFQATT, CDR2 SNEGSKA (reference sequence). V was pared by 5 bases and J by 3 bases, with 5 bases of the junction left unmatched. CDR3 protein: CSASPGLTDTQYF. As DNA, the CDR3 is TGCAGTGCTTCCCCGGGACTAACAGATACGCAGTATTTT.

This clonotype was counted at least ten times. CDR3 nucleotides: TGTGCCTTAGGACAAGCCAGATACGAGCAGTACTTC. Its protein product is CALGQARYEQYF. This chain links TRBV6-1 with TRBJ2-7; TRBD1 might be the D (5 bases). This CDR3 comprises 12 residues. V gave up 11 bases and J gave up 4 bases, with 15 bases separating them. The germline V gene has CDR1 MNHNS and CDR2 SASEGT.

The chain joins TRBV5-1 to TRBJ2-5; TRBD2 matches at 8 bases. Unmatched junction bases numbered 6, after V lost 0 bases and J lost 2 bases. Germline V gene data show CDR1 as SGHRS and CDR2 as YFSETQ. CDR3 length equals 16 residues. The CDR3 region is CASSLGIAGNQETQYF. DNA of the CDR3: TGCGCCAGCAGCTTGGGGATAGCGGGGAATCAAGAGACCCAGTACTTC.

The V call is TRBV5-1, the J call TRBJ2-1; 9 nucleotides align to TRBD2. The CDR3 sequence is 17 residues long. Trimming cost V 0 bases and J 7 bases; bases outside gene matches: 11. The V gene's germline CDR1 is SGHRS and CDR2 YFSETQ. CDR3 sequence reads: CASSLADLAGAGNEQFF. In nucleotides, the CDR3 is TGCGCCAGCAGCTTGGCAGATTTAGCGGGAGCTGGGAATGAGCAGTTCTTC.